The clone carrying this T cell receptor beta chain was observed many times. The V gene's germline CDR1 is SGHVS and CDR2 FNYEAQ. The V end was cut by 4 bases, the J end by 0 bases, with 14 bases between. The CDR3 is made up of 16 amino acids. Exclusion of a patient resulted from uncontrolled infection, other autoimmune disease, pregnancy or lactation. Amplified TCR beta CDR3 regions derived from RNA transcripts. First-round RT-PCR of the TCR CDR3 relied on the HTBI primer set. TCRdb reanalysed the multiplex PCR reads using MiXCR and keeps one entry per CDR3 protein. The data contain 640,000 or so distinct CDR3 sequences, approximately 15% of them seen just once; the ten biggest clones take up roughly 7%. The entry originates in a study of T cells in Graves' hyperthyroidism and ophthalmopathy.

This sequence originates from a young woman with Graves' ophthalmopathy. The chain has TRBV7-6 and TRBJ2-3; the D is unclear. The specimen sequenced was blood. The CDR3 DNA reads TGTGCCAGCAGCTCCCCCGTCCTCCCTAGCACAGATACGCAGTATTTT. It specifies CASSSPVLPSTDTQYF.